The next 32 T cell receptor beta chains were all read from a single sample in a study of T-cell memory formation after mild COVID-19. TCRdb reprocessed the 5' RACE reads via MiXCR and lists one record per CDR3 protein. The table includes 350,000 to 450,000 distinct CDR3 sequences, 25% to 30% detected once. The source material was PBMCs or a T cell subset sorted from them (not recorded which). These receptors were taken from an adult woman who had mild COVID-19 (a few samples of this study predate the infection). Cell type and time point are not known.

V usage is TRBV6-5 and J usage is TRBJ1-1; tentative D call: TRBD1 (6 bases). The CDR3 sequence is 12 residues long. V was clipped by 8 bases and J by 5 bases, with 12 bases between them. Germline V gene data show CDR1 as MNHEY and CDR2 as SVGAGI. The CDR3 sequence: CASYRVGTEAFF. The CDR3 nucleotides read TGTGCCAGCTACAGGGTTGGGACTGAAGCTTTCTTT.

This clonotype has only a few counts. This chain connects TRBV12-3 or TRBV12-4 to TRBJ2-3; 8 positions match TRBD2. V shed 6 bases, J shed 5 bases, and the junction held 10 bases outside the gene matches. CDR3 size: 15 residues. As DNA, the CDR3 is TGTGCCAGCAGGGATACCGCGGGGGGCAAAGATACGCAGTATTTT. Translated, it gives CASRDTAGGKDTQYF.

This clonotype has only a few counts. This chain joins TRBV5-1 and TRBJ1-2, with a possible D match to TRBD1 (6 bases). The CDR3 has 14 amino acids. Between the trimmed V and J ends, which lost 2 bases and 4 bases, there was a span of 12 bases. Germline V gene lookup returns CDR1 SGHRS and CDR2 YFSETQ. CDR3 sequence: CASSLQGQGYGYTF. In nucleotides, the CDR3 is TGCGCCAGCAGCTTACAGGGTCAAGGCTATGGCTACACCTTC. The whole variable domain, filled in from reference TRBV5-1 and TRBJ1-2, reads KAGVTQTPRYLIKTRGQQVTLSCSPISGHRSVSWYQQTPGQGLQFLFEYFSETQRNKGNFPGRFSGRQFSNSRSEMNVSTLELGDSALYLCASSLQGQGYGYTFGSGTRLTVV.

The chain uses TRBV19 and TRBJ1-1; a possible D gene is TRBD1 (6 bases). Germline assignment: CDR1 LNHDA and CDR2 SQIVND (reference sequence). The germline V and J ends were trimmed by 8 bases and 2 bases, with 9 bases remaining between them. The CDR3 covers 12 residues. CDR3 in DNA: TGTGCCAGTCGCAGGGGAAACACTGAAGCTTTCTTT. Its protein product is CASRRGNTEAFF.

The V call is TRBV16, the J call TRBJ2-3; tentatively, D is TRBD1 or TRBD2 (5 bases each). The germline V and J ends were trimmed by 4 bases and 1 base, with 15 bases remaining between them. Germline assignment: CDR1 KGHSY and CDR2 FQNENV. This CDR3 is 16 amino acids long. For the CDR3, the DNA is TGTGCCAGCAGCCCACCCCGGGGCCGGGGCACAGATACGCAGTATTTT. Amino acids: CASSPPRGRGTDTQYF.

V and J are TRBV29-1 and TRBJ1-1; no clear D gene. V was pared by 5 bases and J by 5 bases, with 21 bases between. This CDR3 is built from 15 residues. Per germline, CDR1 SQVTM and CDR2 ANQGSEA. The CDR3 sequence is CSVRSPAGSGTEAFF. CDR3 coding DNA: TGCAGCGTTAGGTCCCCAGCCGGGAGTGGAACTGAAGCTTTCTTT.

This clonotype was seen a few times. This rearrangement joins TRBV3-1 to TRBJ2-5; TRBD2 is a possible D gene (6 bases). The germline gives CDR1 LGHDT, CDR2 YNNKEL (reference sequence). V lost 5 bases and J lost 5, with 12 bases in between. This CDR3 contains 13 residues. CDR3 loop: CASSGGRMETQYF. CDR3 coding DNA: TGTGCCAGCAGCGGAGGGAGGATGGAGACCCAGTACTTC.

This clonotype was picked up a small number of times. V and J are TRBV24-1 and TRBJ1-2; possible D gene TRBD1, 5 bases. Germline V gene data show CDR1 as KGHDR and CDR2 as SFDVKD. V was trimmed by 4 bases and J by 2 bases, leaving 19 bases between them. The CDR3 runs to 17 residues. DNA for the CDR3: TGTGCCACCAGTGACCCTGGCGAGAAGGAGGGGAACTATGGCTACACCTTC. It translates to CATSDPGEKEGNYGYTF.

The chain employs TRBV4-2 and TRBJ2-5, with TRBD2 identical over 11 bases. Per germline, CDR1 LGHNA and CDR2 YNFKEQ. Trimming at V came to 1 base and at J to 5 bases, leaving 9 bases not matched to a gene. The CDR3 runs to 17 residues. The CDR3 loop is CASSQGGSGRAGETQYF. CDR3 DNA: TGTGCCAGCAGCCAAGGAGGTAGCGGGAGGGCCGGTGAGACCCAGTACTTC.

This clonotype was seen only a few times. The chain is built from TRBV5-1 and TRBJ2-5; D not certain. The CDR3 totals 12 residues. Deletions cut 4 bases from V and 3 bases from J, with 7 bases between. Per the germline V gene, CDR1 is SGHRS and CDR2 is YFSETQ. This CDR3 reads CASSHTKETQYF. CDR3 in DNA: TGCGCCAGCAGCCATACGAAAGAGACCCAGTACTTC.

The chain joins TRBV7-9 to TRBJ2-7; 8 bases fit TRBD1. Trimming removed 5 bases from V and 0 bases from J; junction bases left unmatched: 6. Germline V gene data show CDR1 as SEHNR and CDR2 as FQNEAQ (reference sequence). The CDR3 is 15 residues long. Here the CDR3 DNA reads TGTGCCAGCAGCCCCCGGGACAGGTTCTCCTACGAGCAGTACTTC. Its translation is CASSPRDRFSYEQYF.

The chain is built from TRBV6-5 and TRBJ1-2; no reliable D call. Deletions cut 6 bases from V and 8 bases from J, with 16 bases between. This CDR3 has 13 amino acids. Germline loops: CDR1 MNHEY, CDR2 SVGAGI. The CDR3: CASSRLTLEGYTF. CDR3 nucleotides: TGTGCCAGCAGCCGTCTGACCCTGGAGGGCTACACCTTC.

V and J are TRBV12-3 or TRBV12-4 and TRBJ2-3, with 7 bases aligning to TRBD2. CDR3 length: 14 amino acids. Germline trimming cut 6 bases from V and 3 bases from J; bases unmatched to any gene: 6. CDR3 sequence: CASRRERATDTQYF. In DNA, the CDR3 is TGTGCCAGCAGGCGGGAGAGGGCTACAGATACGCAGTATTTT.

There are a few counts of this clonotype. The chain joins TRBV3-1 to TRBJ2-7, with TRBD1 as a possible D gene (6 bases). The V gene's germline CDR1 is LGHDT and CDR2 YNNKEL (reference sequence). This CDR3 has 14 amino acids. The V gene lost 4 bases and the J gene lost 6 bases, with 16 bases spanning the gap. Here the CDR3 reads CASSPRDTSREQYF. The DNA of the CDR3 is TGTGCCAGCAGCCCCCGGGACACCTCACGCGAGCAGTACTTC.

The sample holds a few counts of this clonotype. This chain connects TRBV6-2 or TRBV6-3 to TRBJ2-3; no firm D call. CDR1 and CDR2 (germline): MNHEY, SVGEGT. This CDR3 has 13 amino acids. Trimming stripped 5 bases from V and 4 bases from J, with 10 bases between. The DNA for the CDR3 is TGTGCCAGCAGTCGCCGGGTGGCAGATACGCAGTATTTT. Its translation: CASSRRVADTQYF.

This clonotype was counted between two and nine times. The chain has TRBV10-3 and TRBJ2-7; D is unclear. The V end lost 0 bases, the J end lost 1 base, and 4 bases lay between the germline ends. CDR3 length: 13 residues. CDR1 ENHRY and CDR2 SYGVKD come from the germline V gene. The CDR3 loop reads CAISESISYEQYF. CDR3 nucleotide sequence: TGTGCCATCAGTGAGTCGATATCCTACGAGCAGTACTTC.

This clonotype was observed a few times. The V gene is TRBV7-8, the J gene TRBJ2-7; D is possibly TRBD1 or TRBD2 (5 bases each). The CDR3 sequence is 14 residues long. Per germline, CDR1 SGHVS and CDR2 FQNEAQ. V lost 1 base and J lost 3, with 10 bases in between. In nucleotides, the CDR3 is TGTGCCAGCAGCTTAGAGGGACGGGTCTACGAGCAGTACTTC. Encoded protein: CASSLEGRVYEQYF.

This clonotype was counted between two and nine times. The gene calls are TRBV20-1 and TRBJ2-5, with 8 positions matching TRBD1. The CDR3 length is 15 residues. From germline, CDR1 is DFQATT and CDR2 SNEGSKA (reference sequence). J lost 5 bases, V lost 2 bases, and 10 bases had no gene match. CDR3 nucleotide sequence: TGCAGTGCTAGATTGGGTCAGGGGGCATTGGAGACCCAGTACTTC. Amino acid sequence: CSARLGQGALETQYF.

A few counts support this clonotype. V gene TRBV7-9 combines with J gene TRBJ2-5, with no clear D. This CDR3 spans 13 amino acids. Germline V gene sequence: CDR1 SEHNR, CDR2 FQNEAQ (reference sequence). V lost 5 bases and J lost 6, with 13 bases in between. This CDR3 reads CASSPVAGQTQYF. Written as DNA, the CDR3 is TGTGCCAGCAGCCCTGTGGCCGGTCAGACCCAGTACTTC.

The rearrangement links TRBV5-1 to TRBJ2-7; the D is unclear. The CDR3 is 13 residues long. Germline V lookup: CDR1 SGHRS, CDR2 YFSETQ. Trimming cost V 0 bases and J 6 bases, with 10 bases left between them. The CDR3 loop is CASSLGSEFEQYF. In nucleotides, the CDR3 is TGCGCCAGCAGCTTGGGGTCAGAATTCGAGCAGTACTTC.

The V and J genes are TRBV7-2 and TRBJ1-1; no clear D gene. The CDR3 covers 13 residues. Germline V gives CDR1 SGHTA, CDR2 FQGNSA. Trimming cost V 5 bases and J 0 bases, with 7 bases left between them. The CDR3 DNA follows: TGTGCCAGCAGCGGGATGATGAACACTGAAGCTTTCTTT. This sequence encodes CASSGMMNTEAFF.

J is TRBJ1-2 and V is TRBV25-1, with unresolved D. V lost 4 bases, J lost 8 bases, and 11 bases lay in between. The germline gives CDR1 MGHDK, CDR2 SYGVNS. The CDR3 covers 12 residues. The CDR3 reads CASSAAGYGYTF. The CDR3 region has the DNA TGTGCCAGCAGTGCTGCGGGTTACGGCTACACCTTC.

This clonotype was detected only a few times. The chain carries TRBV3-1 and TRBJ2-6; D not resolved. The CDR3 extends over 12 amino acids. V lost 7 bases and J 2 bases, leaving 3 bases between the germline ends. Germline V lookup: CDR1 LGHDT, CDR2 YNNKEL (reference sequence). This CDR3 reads CASTAGANVLTF. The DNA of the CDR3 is TGTGCCAGCACGGCTGGGGCCAACGTCCTGACTTTC.

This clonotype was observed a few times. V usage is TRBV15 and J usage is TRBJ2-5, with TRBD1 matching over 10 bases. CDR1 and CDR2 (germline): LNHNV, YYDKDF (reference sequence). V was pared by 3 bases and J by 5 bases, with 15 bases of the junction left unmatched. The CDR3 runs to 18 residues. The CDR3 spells CATSSDHRDRGLYETQYF. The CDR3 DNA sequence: TGTGCCACCAGCAGTGACCATCGGGACAGGGGACTTTACGAGACCCAGTACTTC.

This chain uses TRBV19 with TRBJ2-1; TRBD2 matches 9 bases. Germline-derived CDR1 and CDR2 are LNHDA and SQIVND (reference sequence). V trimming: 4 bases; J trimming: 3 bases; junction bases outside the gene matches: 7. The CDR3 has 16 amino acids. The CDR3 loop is CASSSTPSGIYNEQFF. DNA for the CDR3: TGTGCCAGTAGTAGTACCCCTAGCGGGATCTACAATGAGCAGTTCTTC. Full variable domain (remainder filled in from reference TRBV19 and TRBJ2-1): DGGITQSPKYLFRKEGQNVTLSCEQNLNHDAMYWYRQDPGQGLRLIYYSQIVNDFQKGDIAEGYSVSREKKESFPLTVTSAQKNPTAFYLCASSSTPSGIYNEQFFGPGTRLTVL.

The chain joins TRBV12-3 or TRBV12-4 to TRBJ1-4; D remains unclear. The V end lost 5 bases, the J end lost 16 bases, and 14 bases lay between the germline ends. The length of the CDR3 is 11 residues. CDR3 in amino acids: CASSNGRPQFF. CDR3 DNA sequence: TGTGCCAGCAGTAACGGACGGCCTCAGTTTTTT.

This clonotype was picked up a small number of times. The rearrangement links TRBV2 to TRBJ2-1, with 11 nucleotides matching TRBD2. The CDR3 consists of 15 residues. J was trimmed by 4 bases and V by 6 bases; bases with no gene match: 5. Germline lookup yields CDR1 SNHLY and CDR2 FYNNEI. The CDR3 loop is CASRAGTSGYNEQFF. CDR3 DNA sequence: TGTGCCAGCAGGGCTGGGACTAGCGGTTACAATGAGCAGTTCTTC.

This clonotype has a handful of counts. The CDR3 reads CAITDRARQETQYF. CDR3 in DNA: TGTGCCATCACGGACAGGGCTCGTCAAGAGACCCAGTACTTC. This chain connects TRBV10-3 to TRBJ2-5; 8 bases map to TRBD1. The ends lost 7 bases at V and 2 bases at J; junction bases unmatched: 6. The germline CDR1 and CDR2 sequences are ENHRY and SYGVKD. The CDR3 is made up of 14 amino acids.

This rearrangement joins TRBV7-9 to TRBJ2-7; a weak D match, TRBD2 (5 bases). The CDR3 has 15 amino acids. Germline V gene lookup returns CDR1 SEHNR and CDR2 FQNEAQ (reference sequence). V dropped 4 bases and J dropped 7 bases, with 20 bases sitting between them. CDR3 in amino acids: CASSSTTNPSEEQYF. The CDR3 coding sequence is TGTGCCAGCAGCTCTACGACTAACCCCTCGGAAGAGCAGTACTTC.

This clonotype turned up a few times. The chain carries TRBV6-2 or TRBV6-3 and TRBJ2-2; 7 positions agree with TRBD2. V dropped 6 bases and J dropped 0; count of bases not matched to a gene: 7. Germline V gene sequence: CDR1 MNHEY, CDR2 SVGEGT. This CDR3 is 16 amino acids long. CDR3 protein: CASRRAGLANTGELFF. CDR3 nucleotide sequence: TGTGCCAGCAGGAGAGCGGGACTCGCGAACACCGGGGAGCTGTTTTTT.

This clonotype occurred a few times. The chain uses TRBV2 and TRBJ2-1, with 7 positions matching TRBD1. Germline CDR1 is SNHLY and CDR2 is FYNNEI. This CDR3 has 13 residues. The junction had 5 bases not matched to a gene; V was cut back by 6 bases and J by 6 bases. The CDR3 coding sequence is TGTGCCAGCAGCGCGACAGGGCCCAATGAGCAGTTCTTC. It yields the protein CASSATGPNEQFF.

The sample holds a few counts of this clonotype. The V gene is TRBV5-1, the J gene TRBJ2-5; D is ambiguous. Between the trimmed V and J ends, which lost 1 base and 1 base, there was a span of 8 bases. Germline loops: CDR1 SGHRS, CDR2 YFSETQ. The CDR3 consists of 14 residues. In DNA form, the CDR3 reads TGCGCCAGCAGCTTGATGGACCCCCAAGAGACCCAGTACTTC. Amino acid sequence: CASSLMDPQETQYF.